A single sample is the source of the 24 T cell receptor beta chains below, sequenced in a study of PD-1 blockade in classical Hodgkin lymphoma. Sequencing was performed with immunoSEQ multiplex PCR; in TCRdb, only in-frame clones are kept and a portion is missing. The sample has 50,000 or so clones; around 75% are singletons. Each patient's relapse followed autologous stem cell transplantation, and brentuximab vedotin exposure varied. The sample here was peripheral blood mononuclear cells (PBMCs), taken before the second cycle of nivolumab. These receptors all stem from a human donor with classical Hodgkin lymphoma.

This clone came up many times. The chain links TRBV5-8 to TRBJ2-7; D is unclear. The CDR3 consists of 11 residues. V was cut by 4 bases and J by 2 bases, with 4 bases left in between. From germline, CDR1 is SGHTS and CDR2 YDEGEE. The CDR3 spells CASSLTYEQYF. For the CDR3, the DNA is TGTGCCAGCAGCCTAACCTACGAGCAGTACTTC.

In this sample, this clone turned up a few times. The chain has TRBV6-1 and TRBJ2-2; D is uncertain. Germline V lookup: CDR1 MNHNS, CDR2 SASEGT. The CDR3 contains 15 residues. V lost 7 bases and J lost 2, with 14 bases in between. The CDR3 loop reads CASMNSHLNTGELFF. CDR3 in DNA: TGTGCCAGCATGAACTCTCACCTTAACACCGGGGAGCTGTTTTTT.

This clone was counted a few times. The V and J genes are TRBV6-1 and TRBJ2-5, with a weak D call TRBD2 (5 bases). The CDR3 consists of 15 residues. V dropped 0 bases and J dropped 2 bases, with 10 bases sitting between them. Germline CDR1 and CDR2: MNHNS and SASEGT. This CDR3 reads CASSEARAVQETQYF. The CDR3, as DNA: TGTGCCAGCAGTGAAGCGAGGGCGGTGCAAGAGACCCAGTACTTC.

This clone was seen a single time. The V call is TRBV5-1, the J call TRBJ2-7, with 10 bases lining up with TRBD2. V was clipped by 4 bases and J by 4 bases; unmatched bases: 8. The CDR3 runs 15 residues. Germline V lookup: CDR1 SGHRS, CDR2 YFSETQ. Here the CDR3 reads CASSQPAGGPYEQYF. Written as DNA, the CDR3 is TGCGCCAGCAGCCAGCCAGCGGGAGGGCCGTACGAGCAGTACTTC.

The chain combines TRBV19 with TRBJ2-7, with 8 bases lining up with TRBD2. CDR3 length: 16 amino acids. Germline V gene sequence: CDR1 LNHDA, CDR2 SQIVND (reference sequence). Trimming at V came to 3 bases and at J to 6 bases, leaving 13 bases not matched to a gene. CDR3 nucleotide sequence: TGTGCCAGTAGTATGGGCTTGGCAGCGGGAGCAACCGAGCAGTACTTC. Translated: CASSMGLAAGATEQYF.

The chain uses TRBV9 and TRBJ1-3; 8 bases agree with TRBD1. Per germline, CDR1 SGDLS and CDR2 YYNGEE. CDR3 length: 15 residues. V lost 4 bases to trimming and J lost 6 bases; unmatched junction nucleotides: 9. The CDR3 DNA reads TGTGCCAGCAGCCCCCGGACAGGGTTGACAAACACCATATATTTT. Protein: CASSPRTGLTNTIYF.

V and J are TRBV15 and TRBJ2-7; possibly TRBD2 for D (6 bases). V was pared by 8 bases and J by 3 bases, with 11 bases between. Germline-derived CDR1 and CDR2 are LNHNV and YYDKDF (reference sequence). There are 12 residues in the CDR3. DNA of the CDR3: TGTGCCACCGGGAGGACGGGCTACGAGCAGTACTTC. Protein: CATGRTGYEQYF.

V gene TRBV30 combines with J gene TRBJ1-2; no firm D call. CDR3 size: 14 residues. The V gene lost 5 bases and the J gene lost 4 bases, with 17 bases spanning the gap. In germline, CDR1 is GTSNPN, CDR2 SVGIG (reference sequence). The CDR3 sequence is CAWVGIHKAYGYTF. CDR3 sequence (DNA): TGTGCCTGGGTCGGGATCCACAAGGCCTATGGCTACACCTTC.

The chain carries TRBV6-6 and TRBJ1-1; D ambiguous. Germline CDR1 and CDR2: MNHNY and SVGAGI (reference sequence). This CDR3 contains 14 residues. V shed 7 bases and J shed 10 bases, with 22 bases lying between them. This chain's CDR3 is CASTELRDQGVAFF. CDR3 coding DNA: TGTGCCAGCACCGAACTTCGGGATCAAGGAGTAGCTTTCTTT.

This clone has only a few counts. This chain connects TRBV27 to TRBJ1-1; TRBD1 might be the D (5 bases). The germline CDR1 and CDR2 sequences are MNHEY and SMNVEV (reference sequence). The ends were cut back, 6 bases at V and 1 base at J, with 9 bases in the middle. This CDR3 spans 13 amino acids. The CDR3 here is CASRRTTNTEAFF. The CDR3 region has the DNA TGTGCCAGCAGGAGGACAACGAACACTGAAGCTTTCTTT.

This clone has a single count. J is TRBJ2-7 and V is TRBV6-6, with 8 nucleotides matching TRBD1. With 5 bases clipped from V and 3 bases from J, the junction kept 6 bases outside the gene matches. CDR1 and CDR2 (germline): MNHNY, SVGAGI (reference sequence). The CDR3 has 14 residues. Here the CDR3 reads CASSGTGPHYEQYF. CDR3 DNA: TGTGCCAGCAGTGGGACAGGCCCCCACTACGAGCAGTACTTC.

Relative to its sample, this clone is medium-sized. CDR3 residues: CASRATGARGNTIYF. The CDR3 DNA follows: TGTGCCAGCAGAGCGACAGGAGCAAGGGGAAACACCATATATTTT. This chain links TRBV2 with TRBJ1-3; D is possibly TRBD1 (6 bases). The germline V and J ends were trimmed by 6 bases and 4 bases, with 16 bases remaining between them. There are 15 residues in the CDR3. CDR1 is SNHLY and CDR2 is FYNNEI in the germline V gene.

The chain recombines TRBV7-3 with TRBJ2-2; D gene unclear. V lost 5 bases and J lost 6, with 7 bases in between. The CDR3 runs to 12 residues. Germline CDR1 is SGHTA and CDR2 is FQGTGA. The CDR3, as DNA: TGTGCCAGCAGCCCCTTCGCCGGGGAGCTGTTTTTT. Its protein is CASSPFAGELFF.

The J gene is TRBJ2-1, the V gene TRBV10-3, with 7 bases identical to TRBD2. This CDR3 has 17 residues. With V trimmed by 6 bases and J by 8 bases, 19 bases remained unmatched. Germline CDR1 and CDR2: ENHRY and SYGVKD. This CDR3 is CAIRGIQPGTMDDEQFF. CDR3 sequence (DNA): TGTGCCATCAGGGGGATCCAGCCCGGGACTATGGATGATGAGCAGTTCTTC.

The gene calls are TRBV19 and TRBJ2-6; 9 bases line up with TRBD1. The CDR3 covers 16 residues. CDR1 and CDR2 from the germline V gene are LNHDA and SQIVND (reference sequence). The ends lost 5 bases at V and 3 bases at J; junction bases unmatched: 5. The CDR3 nucleotides are TGTGCCAGTAGTCATGACAGGGGGGTTGGGGCCAACGTCCTGACTTTC. Its protein product is CASSHDRGVGANVLTF.

The J gene is TRBJ2-1, the V gene TRBV28; D is possibly TRBD2 (5 bases). Trimming removed 4 bases at V and 7 bases at J, with 20 bases between. Germline V CDR1 and CDR2: MDHEN, SYDVKM. CDR3 size: 16 residues. CDR3 loop: CASSSLFPSAGNEQFF. In DNA, the CDR3 is TGTGCCAGCAGTTCCCTTTTCCCCAGCGCGGGTAATGAGCAGTTCTTC.

This clone was picked up a small number of times. The chain couples TRBV11-3 to TRBJ2-2; D uncertain. The length of the CDR3 is 13 residues. Per the germline V gene, CDR1 is SGHNT and CDR2 is YENEEA. V lost 5 bases to trimming and J lost 6 bases, with 10 bases between them. The CDR3 protein is CASSPRQAGELFF. CDR3 bases: TGTGCCAGCAGCCCACGACAAGCCGGGGAGCTGTTTTTT. Together with reference TRBV11-3 and TRBJ2-2, the CDR3 gives the full variable domain: EAGVVQSPRYKIIEKKQPVAFWCNPISGHNTLYWYLQNLGQGPELLIRYENEEAVDDSQLPKDRFSAERLKGVDSTLKIQPAELGDSAVYLCASSPRQAGELFFGEGSRLTVL.

The CDR3 DNA reads TGTGCCAGCAGCCGACATATCGGCCAGAATGAGCAGTTCTTC. Its translation: CASSRHIGQNEQFF. V and J are TRBV27 and TRBJ2-1, with D unclear. This CDR3 contains 14 residues. V was shortened by 6 bases and J by 7 bases, with 16 bases between the two germline ends. Germline CDR1 MNHEY, CDR2 SMNVEV (reference sequence).

This clone occurred a few times. This chain connects TRBV7-9 to TRBJ1-5; D gene ambiguous. V lost 6 bases, J lost 3 bases, and 6 bases lay in between. CDR3 length: 12 residues. Germline assignment: CDR1 SEHNR and CDR2 FQNEAQ (reference sequence). CDR3 in amino acids: CASSSVNQPQHF. CDR3 nucleotides: TGTGCCAGCAGTTCAGTCAATCAGCCCCAGCATTTT.

The V call is TRBV19, the J call TRBJ2-2; 7 nucleotides line up with TRBD1. V lost 5 bases to trimming and J lost 0 bases; unmatched junction nucleotides: 6. CDR1 and CDR2 (germline): LNHDA, SQIVND (reference sequence). This CDR3 is 16 amino acids long. The CDR3 is CASSGRQGANTGELFF. CDR3 DNA: TGTGCCAGTAGTGGCAGACAGGGCGCGAACACCGGGGAGCTGTTTTTT. Full variable domain (rest looked up from reference TRBV19 and TRBJ2-2): DGGITQSPKYLFRKEGQNVTLSCEQNLNHDAMYWYRQDPGQGLRLIYYSQIVNDFQKGDIAEGYSVSREKKESFPLTVTSAQKNPTAFYLCASSGRQGANTGELFFGEGSRLTVL.

Remarks on this clone: The same CDR3 also results from other DNA sequences found in this sample. This chain joins TRBV6-6 and TRBJ1-5, with unresolved D. The CDR3 contains 12 residues. V shed 2 bases and J shed 4 bases, with 3 bases lying between them. Germline V lookup: CDR1 MNHNY, CDR2 SVGAGI (reference sequence). The chain's CDR3 is CASSYGNQPQHF. In DNA form, the CDR3 reads TGTGCCAGCAGTTACGGGAATCAGCCCCAGCATTTT.

V and J are TRBV19 and TRBJ1-1; 8 bases are shared with TRBD1. This CDR3 comprises 15 residues. V lost 0 bases to trimming and J lost 5 bases; unmatched junction nucleotides: 5. From germline, CDR1 is LNHDA and CDR2 SQIVND (reference sequence). The CDR3 spells CASSIEGQGRTEAFF. In nucleotides, the CDR3 is TGTGCCAGTAGTATAGAAGGACAGGGAAGGACTGAAGCTTTCTTT.

J is TRBJ2-2 and V is TRBV27; a weak D match, TRBD2 (5 bases). The germline V gene encodes CDR1 MNHEY and CDR2 SMNVEV (reference sequence). This CDR3 spans 17 amino acids. The ends were cut back, 2 bases at V and 4 bases at J, with 17 bases in the middle. The CDR3: CASSLPRGPSFTGELFF. Written as DNA, the CDR3 is TGTGCCAGCAGTTTACCCCGGGGTCCCTCGTTCACCGGGGAGCTGTTTTTT.

This chain links TRBV19 with TRBJ1-1; no reliable D call. Per germline, CDR1 LNHDA and CDR2 SQIVND (reference sequence). V gave up 4 bases and J gave up 8 bases, with 23 bases separating them. The CDR3 length is 16 residues. CDR3 nucleotides: TGTGCCAGTAGTACCCAGCGGACTGGATTATTGGGGGAAGCTTTCTTT. This gives the protein CASSTQRTGLLGEAFF.